This is a list of T cell receptor beta chains from one sample in a study of blood T cell repertoires in COVID-19. The method was immunoSEQ multiplex PCR; TCRdb's version includes in-frame clones alone and lacks a portion of them. The sample has 30,000 to 40,000 clones; roughly 87% are singletons. Sequencing used peripheral blood. These receptors originate from a man in his fifties or sixties with active or convalescent COVID-19. The CDR3 runs from the conserved cysteine through the conserved F or W. D genes are given only for firm matches. Some rows have no size entry. The others give once, few or many, or a class for an expanded clone.

d_gene	j_gene	v_gene	abundance	CDR3aa	CDR3nt
TRBD2	TRBJ2-1	TRBV7-2	.	CASSLRTSGRNYNEQFF	TGTGCCAGCAGCCTACGGACTAGCGGGAGGAACTACAATGAGCAGTTCTTC
.	TRBJ2-1	TRBV11-3	.	CASSPTGQPYNEQFF	TGTGCCAGCAGCCCGACGGGACAACCCTACAATGAGCAGTTCTTC
TRBD2	TRBJ2-1	TRBV27	.	CASSLSGREALQTPNNEQFF	TGTGCCAGCAGTTTATCGGGGCGGGAGGCCCTGCAGACACCTAACAATGAGCAGTTCTTC
TRBD2	TRBJ2-5	TRBV5-4	.	CASSFRLAGQETQYF	TGTGCCAGCAGCTTTCGACTAGCGGGGCAAGAGACCCAGTACTTC
.	TRBJ2-3	TRBV25-1	once	CASTQGTGSTDTQYF	TGTGCCAGCACCCAAGGCACGGGTAGCACAGATACGCAGTATTTT
.	TRBJ2-1	TRBV27	.	CASSLRSPYSHNEQFF	TGTGCCAGCAGTTTGAGGTCCCCCTATAGCCACAATGAGCAGTTCTTC
TRBD2	TRBJ2-3	TRBV6-2/TRBV6-3	.	CASSFPGRRETTDTQYF	TGTGCCAGCAGTTTCCCGGGGCGGCGGGAGACCACAGATACGCAGTATTTT
TRBD2	TRBJ2-5	TRBV5-1	.	CASSSVAGGAGETQYF	TGCGCCAGCAGCTCCGTAGCGGGAGGGGCTGGAGAGACCCAGTACTTC
TRBD2	TRBJ2-3	TRBV6-5	.	CASSYLGTSGSDTQYF	TGTGCCAGCAGTTACCTAGGGACTAGCGGGAGTGATACGCAGTATTTT
TRBD1	TRBJ2-3	TRBV19	.	CASSLLPLTGTHTDTQYF	TGTGCCAGTAGTCTCCTGCCCCTGACAGGGACCCACACAGATACGCAGTATTTT
TRBD1	TRBJ1-5	TRBV20-1	.	CSASQGGNQPQHF	TGCAGTGCTAGTCAGGGGGGCAATCAGCCCCAGCATTTT
.	TRBJ2-7	TRBV7-9	.	CASSLWRRGVSYEQYF	TGTGCCAGCAGCTTGTGGCGCCGGGGAGTTTCCTACGAGCAGTACTTC
.	TRBJ2-2	TRBV24-1	once	CATSDFPGVTGELFF	TGTGCCACCAGTGATTTCCCGGGGGTCACCGGGGAGCTGTTTTTT
.	TRBJ1-3	TRBV4-3	.	CASSQVSDSVGWRNTIYF	TGCGCCAGCAGCCAAGTGTCGGACAGCGTAGGGTGGAGAAACACCATATATTTT
.	TRBJ1-2	TRBV4-2	.	CASSQESLQGYGYTF	TGTGCCAGCAGCCAAGAGTCTCTGCAGGGGTATGGCTACACCTTC
TRBD1	TRBJ2-7	TRBV27	.	CASRGTVLSYEQYF	TGTGCCAGCAGGGGGACAGTCCTATCCTACGAGCAGTACTTC
TRBD2	TRBJ2-1	TRBV7-2	.	CASSLAVGLAGGLDNEQFF	TGTGCCAGCAGCTTAGCGGTCGGACTAGCGGGGGGTTTGGACAATGAGCAGTTCTTC
TRBD2	TRBJ2-7	TRBV18	.	CASSLLAGGSSYEQYF	TGTGCCAGCTCACTTCTAGCGGGAGGGAGCTCCTACGAGCAGTACTTC
.	TRBJ1-1	TRBV5-5	.	CASSPTGGNTEAFF	TGTGCCAGCAGCCCAACCGGAGGGAACACTGAAGCTTTCTTT
TRBD2	TRBJ2-2	TRBV25-1	.	CASKDGREGNTGELFF	TGTGCCAGCAAGGATGGGCGGGAGGGTAACACCGGGGAGCTGTTTTTT
.	TRBJ1-1	TRBV19	.	CASSRGALKAGHTEAFF	TGTGCCAGCTCCCGGGGGGCGCTAAAGGCAGGGCACACTGAAGCTTTCTTT
TRBD2	TRBJ2-1	TRBV28	medium-sized	CASSLAGDNEQFF	TGTGCCAGCAGTTTAGCGGGAGACAATGAGCAGTTCTTC
.	TRBJ1-2	TRBV5-6	.	CASSPGQNYGYTF	TGTGCCAGCAGCCCCGGACAGAACTATGGCTACACCTTC
TRBD2	TRBJ2-7	TRBV4-1	few	CASSQGAGVLNYEQYF	TGCGCCAGCAGCCAAGGAGCGGGAGTCCTTAACTACGAGCAGTACTTC
TRBD2	TRBJ2-7	TRBV30	.	CAWSAGGYEQYF	TGTGCCTGGAGTGCGGGGGGGTACGAGCAGTACTTC
.	TRBJ1-4	TRBV7-9	.	CASSLAVTAEKLFF	TGTGCCAGCAGCTTAGCTGTGACAGCGGAAAAACTGTTTTTT
TRBD1	TRBJ1-4	TRBV7-2	.	CASSLGTGNEKLFF	TGTGCCAGCAGCCTCGGGACAGGGAACGAAAAACTGTTTTTT
.	TRBJ1-5	TRBV19	.	CASSRMSTGSNQPQHF	TGTGCCAGTAGCCGAATGAGTACAGGGTCCAATCAGCCCCAGCATTTT
.	TRBJ1-1	TRBV21-1	.	CASSPQTMTGGLNTEAFF	TGTGCCAGCAGCCCCCAGACGATGACAGGGGGACTGAACACTGAAGCTTTCTTT
TRBD2	TRBJ2-4	TRBV25-1	.	CASSEGGPVDIQYF	TGTGCCAGCAGTGAGGGAGGGCCAGTGGACATTCAGTACTTC
.	TRBJ1-4	TRBV6-5	.	CASSYGQGLNEKLFF	TGTGCCAGCAGTTACGGGCAGGGCCTTAATGAAAAACTGTTTTTT
TRBD2	TRBJ2-7	TRBV27	.	CASIVRGGLGLSSYEQYF	TGTGCCAGCATCGTTCGGGGGGGTTTGGGACTTTCATCCTACGAGCAGTACTTC
TRBD2	TRBJ2-7	TRBV7-2	.	CASSTSGASYEQYF	TGTGCCAGCAGCACTAGCGGGGCCTCCTACGAGCAGTACTTC
.	TRBJ1-5	TRBV19	medium-sized	CASADSGYSNQPQHF	TGTGCCAGTGCCGACTCGGGGTATAGCAATCAGCCCCAGCATTTT
TRBD2	TRBJ2-7	TRBV5-1	.	CASSRSGSNYEQYF	TGCGCCAGCAGCCGAAGCGGGAGTAACTACGAGCAGTACTTC
TRBD1	TRBJ1-5	TRBV6-2/TRBV6-3	.	CASSYPSGGVGQPQHF	TGTGCCAGCAGTTACCCCTCAGGGGGAGTTGGGCAGCCCCAGCATTTT
.	TRBJ2-3	TRBV7-8	once	CASSSLWQGLGDTQYF	TGTGCCAGCAGCTCATTGTGGCAGGGACTGGGAGATACGCAGTATTTT
TRBD1	TRBJ2-7	TRBV28	.	CASSFGDSLYEQYF	TGTGCCAGCAGTTTCGGGGACAGCCTCTACGAGCAGTACTTC